This TCR beta chain was obtained from a study of control samples from healthy donors and cancer patients. TCRdb keeps only in-frame clones here, not all; method: immunoSEQ multiplex PCR. The sample records some 120,000 clones, 80% to 95% being singletons. The CDR3 is 13 residues long. The germline V gene has CDR1 KGHSH and CDR2 LQKENI. Between the trimmed V and J ends, which lost 2 bases and 2 bases, there was a span of 4 bases. The sample comprised blood. This chain joins TRBV18 and TRBJ2-1, with no clear D. The TCR comes from a woman aged 18-29 years in good health. CDR3 coding DNA: TGTGCCAGCTCACCAGACCCCTACAATGAGCAGTTCTTC. Its protein product is CASSPDPYNEQFF.